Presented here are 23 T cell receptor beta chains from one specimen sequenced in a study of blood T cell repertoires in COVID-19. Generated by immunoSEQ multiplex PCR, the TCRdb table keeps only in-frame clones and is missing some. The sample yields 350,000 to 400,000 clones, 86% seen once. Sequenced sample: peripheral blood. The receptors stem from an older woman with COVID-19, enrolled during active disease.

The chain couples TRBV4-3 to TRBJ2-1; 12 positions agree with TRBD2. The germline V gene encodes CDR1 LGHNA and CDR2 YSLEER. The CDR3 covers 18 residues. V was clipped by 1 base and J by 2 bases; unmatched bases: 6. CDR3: CASSQGLAGGRAYNEQFF. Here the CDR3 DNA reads TGCGCCAGCAGCCAAGGGCTAGCGGGGGGGCGGGCCTACAATGAGCAGTTCTTC.

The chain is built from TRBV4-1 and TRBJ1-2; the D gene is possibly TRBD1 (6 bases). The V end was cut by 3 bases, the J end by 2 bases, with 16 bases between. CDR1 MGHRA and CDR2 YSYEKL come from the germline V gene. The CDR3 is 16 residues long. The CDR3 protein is CASSHQKGRGNYGYTF. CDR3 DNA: TGCGCCAGCAGCCATCAAAAAGGCAGGGGCAACTATGGCTACACCTTC.

As DNA, the CDR3 is TGTGCCAGCAGCCTAAGGCCTGGGCAGGAGTACTTC. It codes for CASSLRPGQEYF. The V call is TRBV14, the J call TRBJ2-7; no reliable D call. The length of the CDR3 is 12 residues. Germline values: CDR1 SGHDN, CDR2 FVKESK. V dropped 4 bases and J dropped 11 bases, with 15 bases sitting between them.

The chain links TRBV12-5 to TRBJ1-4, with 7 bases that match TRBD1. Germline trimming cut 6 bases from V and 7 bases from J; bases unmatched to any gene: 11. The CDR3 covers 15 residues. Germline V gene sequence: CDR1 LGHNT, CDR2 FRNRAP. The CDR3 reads CASGHPQGKIEKLFF. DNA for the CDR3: TGTGCTAGTGGACACCCACAGGGGAAGATTGAAAAACTGTTTTTT.

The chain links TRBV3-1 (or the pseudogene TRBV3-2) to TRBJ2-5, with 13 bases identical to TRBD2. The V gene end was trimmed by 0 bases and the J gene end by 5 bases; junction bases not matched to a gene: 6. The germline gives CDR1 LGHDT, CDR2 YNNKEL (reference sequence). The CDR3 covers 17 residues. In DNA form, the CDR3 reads TGTGCCAGCAGCCAAGATCTTGGACTAGCGGGGGCCGAGACCCAGTACTTC. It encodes CASSQDLGLAGAETQYF.

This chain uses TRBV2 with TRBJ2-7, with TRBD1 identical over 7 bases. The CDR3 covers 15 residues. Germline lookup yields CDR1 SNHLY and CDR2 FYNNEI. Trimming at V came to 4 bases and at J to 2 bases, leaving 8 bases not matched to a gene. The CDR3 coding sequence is TGTGCCAGCAGTGTAGAGGGGGCCCCTACCTACGAGCAGTACTTC. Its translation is CASSVEGAPTYEQYF.

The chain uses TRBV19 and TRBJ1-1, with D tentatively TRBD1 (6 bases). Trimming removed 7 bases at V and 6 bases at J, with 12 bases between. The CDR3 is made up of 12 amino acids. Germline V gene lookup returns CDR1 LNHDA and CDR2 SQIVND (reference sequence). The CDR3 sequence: CASIQQGPEAFF. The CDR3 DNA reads TGTGCCAGTATCCAACAGGGCCCTGAAGCTTTCTTT.

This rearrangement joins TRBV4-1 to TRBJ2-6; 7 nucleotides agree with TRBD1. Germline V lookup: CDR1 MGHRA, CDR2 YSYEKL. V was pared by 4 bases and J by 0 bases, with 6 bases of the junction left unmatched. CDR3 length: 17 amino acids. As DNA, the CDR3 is TGCGCCAGCAGCCCATCCTGGACAGGCTCTGGGGCCAACGTCCTGACTTTC. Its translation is CASSPSWTGSGANVLTF.

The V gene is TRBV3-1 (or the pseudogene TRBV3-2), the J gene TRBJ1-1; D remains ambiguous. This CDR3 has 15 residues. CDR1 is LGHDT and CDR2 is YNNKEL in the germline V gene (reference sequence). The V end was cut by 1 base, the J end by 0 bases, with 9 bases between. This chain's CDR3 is CASSQAKNMNTEAFF. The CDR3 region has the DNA TGTGCCAGCAGCCAAGCAAAGAACATGAACACTGAAGCTTTCTTT.

DNA of the CDR3: TGTGCCAGCAGCGTAGCAGTCGGGGAACGGTTGAACACTGAAGCTTTCTTT. Its translation is CASSVAVGERLNTEAFF. The chain uses TRBV9 and TRBJ1-1, with D unresolved. Germline V gene data show CDR1 as SGDLS and CDR2 as YYNGEE. The CDR3 totals 17 residues. The V end was cut by 0 bases, the J end by 0 bases, with 15 bases between.

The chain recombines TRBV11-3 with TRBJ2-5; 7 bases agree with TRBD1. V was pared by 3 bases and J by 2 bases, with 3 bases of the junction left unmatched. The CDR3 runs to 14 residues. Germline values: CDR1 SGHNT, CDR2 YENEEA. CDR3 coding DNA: TGTGCCAGCAGCTTCTCAGGGGGACAAGAGACCCAGTACTTC. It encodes CASSFSGGQETQYF.

CDR3 coding DNA: TGTGCCAGCAGTTCGGGACTAGCGGGCACAGATACGCAGTATTTT. Encoded protein: CASSSGLAGTDTQYF. The J gene is TRBJ2-3, the V gene TRBV2; 11 nucleotides line up with TRBD2. The CDR3 sequence is 15 residues long. Germline V gene data show CDR1 as SNHLY and CDR2 as FYNNEI. J was trimmed by 1 base and V by 5 bases; bases with no gene match: 2.

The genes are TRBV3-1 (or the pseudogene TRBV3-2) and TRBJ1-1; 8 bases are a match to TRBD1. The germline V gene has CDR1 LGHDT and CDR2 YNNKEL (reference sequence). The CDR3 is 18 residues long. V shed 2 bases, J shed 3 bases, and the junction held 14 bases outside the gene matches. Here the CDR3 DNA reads TGTGCCAGCAGCCAATTGAGGGGCTACAGGGGGATGGACACTGAAGCTTTCTTT. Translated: CASSQLRGYRGMDTEAFF.

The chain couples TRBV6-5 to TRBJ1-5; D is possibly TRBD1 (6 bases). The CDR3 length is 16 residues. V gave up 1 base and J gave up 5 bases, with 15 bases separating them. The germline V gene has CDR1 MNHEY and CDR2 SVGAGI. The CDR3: CASSYLGTGFDQPQHF. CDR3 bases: TGTGCCAGCAGTTACTTGGGAACAGGGTTCGATCAGCCCCAGCATTTT.

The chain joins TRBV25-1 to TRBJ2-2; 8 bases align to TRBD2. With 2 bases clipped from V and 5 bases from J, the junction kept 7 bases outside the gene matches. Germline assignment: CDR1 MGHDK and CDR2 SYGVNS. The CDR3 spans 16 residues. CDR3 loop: CASSEPKVAGTGELFF. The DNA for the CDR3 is TGTGCCAGCAGTGAACCGAAGGTAGCGGGGACCGGGGAGCTGTTTTTT.

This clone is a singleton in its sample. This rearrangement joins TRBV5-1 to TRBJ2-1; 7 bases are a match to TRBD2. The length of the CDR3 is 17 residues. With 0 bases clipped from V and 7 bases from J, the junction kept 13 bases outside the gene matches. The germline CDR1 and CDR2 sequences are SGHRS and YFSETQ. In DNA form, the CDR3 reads TGCGCCAGCAGCTTGGAAGCCGTGGGGGGGTCAGAAAATGAGCAGTTCTTC. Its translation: CASSLEAVGGSENEQFF.

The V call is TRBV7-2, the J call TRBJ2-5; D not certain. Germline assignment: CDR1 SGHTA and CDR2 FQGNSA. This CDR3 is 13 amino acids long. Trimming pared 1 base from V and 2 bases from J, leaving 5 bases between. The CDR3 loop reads CASSLGQQETQYF. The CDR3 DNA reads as TGTGCCAGCAGCTTAGGACAACAAGAGACCCAGTACTTC.

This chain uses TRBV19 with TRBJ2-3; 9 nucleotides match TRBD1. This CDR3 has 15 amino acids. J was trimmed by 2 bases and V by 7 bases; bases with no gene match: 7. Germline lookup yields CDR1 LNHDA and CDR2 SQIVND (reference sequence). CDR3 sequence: CASTIQGAHTDTQYF. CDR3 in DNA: TGTGCCAGTACCATACAGGGGGCCCACACAGATACGCAGTATTTT.

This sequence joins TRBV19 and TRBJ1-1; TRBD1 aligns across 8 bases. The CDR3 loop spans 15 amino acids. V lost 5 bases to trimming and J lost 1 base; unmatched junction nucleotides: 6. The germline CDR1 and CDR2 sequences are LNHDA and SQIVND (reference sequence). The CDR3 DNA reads TGTGCCAGTAGTCCCTACAGGGGGAGGAACACTGAAGCTTTCTTT. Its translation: CASSPYRGRNTEAFF.

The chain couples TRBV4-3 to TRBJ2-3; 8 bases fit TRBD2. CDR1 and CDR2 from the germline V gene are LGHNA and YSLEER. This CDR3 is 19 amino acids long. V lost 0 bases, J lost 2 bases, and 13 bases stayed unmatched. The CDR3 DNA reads TGCGCCAGCAGCCAAGATATCGCGGGGGGCTATTCCTTCACAGATACGCAGTATTTT. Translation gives CASSQDIAGGYSFTDTQYF.

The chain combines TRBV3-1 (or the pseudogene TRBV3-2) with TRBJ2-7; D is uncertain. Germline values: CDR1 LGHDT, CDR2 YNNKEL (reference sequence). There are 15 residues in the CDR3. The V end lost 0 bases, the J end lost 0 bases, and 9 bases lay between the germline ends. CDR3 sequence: CASSQDRLYSYEQYF. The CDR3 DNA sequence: TGTGCCAGCAGCCAAGACAGACTGTACTCCTACGAGCAGTACTTC.

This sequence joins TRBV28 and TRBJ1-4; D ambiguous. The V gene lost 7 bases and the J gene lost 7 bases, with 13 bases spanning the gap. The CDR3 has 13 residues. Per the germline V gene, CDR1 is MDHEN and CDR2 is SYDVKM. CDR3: CASIRGRREKLFF. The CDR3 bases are TGTGCCAGCATAAGAGGGCGTCGTGAAAAACTGTTTTTT.

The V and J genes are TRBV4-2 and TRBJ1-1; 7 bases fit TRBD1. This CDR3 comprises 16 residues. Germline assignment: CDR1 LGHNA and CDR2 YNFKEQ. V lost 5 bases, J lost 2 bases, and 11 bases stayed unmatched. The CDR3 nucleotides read TGTGCCAGCAGCTGGACCGGGACAGCGCATAACACTGAAGCTTTCTTT. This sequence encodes CASSWTGTAHNTEAFF.